The TCR beta chain under discussion was sequenced for a study of technical replicates of blood from a few donors. The CDR3 sequence is 14 residues long. The germline CDR1 and CDR2 sequences are SGDLS and YYNGEE. Trimming took 3 bases from V and 3 from J, leaving 10 bases between them. Sequencing used immunoSEQ multiplex PCR; TCRdb keeps in-frame clones, though not all of them. This table holds around 84,000 clones, roughly 98% found once. The sequenced sample consisted of T cells isolated from PBMCs. This TCR came from a human donor in good health. V usage is TRBV9 and J usage is TRBJ2-1; D unclear. DNA of the CDR3: TGTGCCAGCAGCGGGAGTTGGTTCTACAATGAGCAGTTCTTC. Encoded protein: CASSGSWFYNEQFF.